This T cell receptor beta chain was found in a study of CD8+CD57+ T cells in acquired aplastic anemia. Germline V lookup: CDR1 SGHRS, CDR2 YFSETQ. V was shortened by 0 bases and J by 8 bases, with 14 bases between the two germline ends. The CDR3 contains 14 residues. Study-wide results and limits: In common between the patients and the controls were approximately 28 CD8+ CDR3 sequences.

Note on this clonotype: Its target is not known.

TCR beta VDJ and CDR3 were profiled, and genomic DNA was the template. TCRdb itself ran the reads through MiXCR, one entry per CDR3 protein. The data show around 190,000 distinct CDR3 sequences, 61% seen once. The TCR was taken from a human donor in good health. This rearrangement joins TRBV5-1 to TRBJ1-2, with TRBD1 as a possible D gene (5 bases). What was sequenced was sorted CD4+, CD8+, or CD8+CD57+ T cells (not recorded which) from PBMCs. The CDR3 DNA sequence: TGCGCCAGCAGCTTGGCCGGGACGGCGGGGGGCTACACCTTC. Its protein product is CASSLAGTAGGYTF.